This passage covers 30 T cell receptor beta chains from one sample sequenced in a study of T cell responses to AZD1222 COVID-19 vaccine (dated by TCRdb to the early 2020s). Libraries were constructed by the immunoSEQ multiplex PCR assay. TCRdb provides this immuneACCESS table in a form limited to in-frame rearrangements. Some clones are lacking; in checked studies, under half of them reflect an unresolved V gene, and why the rest are absent is not known. The sample contains roughly 140,000 clones, less than 95% of them found a single time. The ten largest clones capture 1.8% of the sample. Interpreted using the paper, the time point label stands for: baseline before first vaccination. This material consisted of peripheral blood, taken on day 0 of AZD1222 vaccination. The source is an adult in good health.

The chain links TRBV5-1 to TRBJ2-7; 8 bases are a match to TRBD1. V lost 5 bases, J lost 4 bases, and 8 bases stayed unmatched. This CDR3 has 14 residues. Germline assignment: CDR1 SGHRS and CDR2 YFSETQ. The CDR3: CASSLTGVRYEQYF. The CDR3 DNA sequence: TGCGCCAGCAGTTTGACAGGGGTTCGTTACGAGCAGTACTTC.

The CDR3 nucleotides are TGTGCCAGCAGCCAAGATTTCCGGGGTCGGGGGGAGCTGTTTTTT. As protein: CASSQDFRGRGELFF. The chain recombines TRBV14 with TRBJ2-2; D is possibly TRBD2 (5 bases). CDR3 length equals 15 residues. Trimming cost V 0 bases and J 8 bases, with 13 bases left between them. Germline V gene sequence: CDR1 SGHDN, CDR2 FVKESK.

This chain uses TRBV4-3 with TRBJ2-7; D is possibly TRBD2 (6 bases). The CDR3 spans 13 residues. Per the germline V gene, CDR1 is LGHNA and CDR2 is YSLEER. Trimming took 6 bases from V and 3 from J, leaving 12 bases between them. For the CDR3, the DNA is TGCGCCAGCAGTCTGGGACTGCTCTACGAGCAGTACTTC. Translation: CASSLGLLYEQYF.

The CDR3 is CASRGDRAYEKLFF. The DNA of the CDR3 is TGTGCCAGCAGAGGGGACAGAGCTTATGAAAAACTGTTTTTT. V usage is TRBV2 and J usage is TRBJ1-4; TRBD1 matches 7 bases. V trimming: 6 bases; J trimming: 6 bases; junction bases outside the gene matches: 7. The CDR3 length is 14 residues. CDR1 is SNHLY, CDR2 FYNNEI, per germline.

The V call is TRBV4-3, the J call TRBJ1-2; D is possibly TRBD1 (5 bases). There are 16 residues in the CDR3. Trimming removed 0 bases from V and 6 bases from J, with 17 bases in between. CDR1 and CDR2 from the germline V gene are LGHNA and YSLEER. CDR3 bases: TGCGCCAGCAGCCAAGACGACAGACGGGACGGTGATGGCTACACCTTC. Translation: CASSQDDRRDGDGYTF.

The chain employs TRBV18 and TRBJ2-6, with a weak D call TRBD1 (6 bases). Germline V gene sequence: CDR1 KGHSH, CDR2 LQKENI. Trimming removed 3 bases at V and 1 base at J, with 16 bases between. The CDR3 extends over 18 amino acids. The CDR3 nucleotides are TGTGCCAGCTCACCGGTCCTAAGAACAGGGTCTGGGGCCAACGTCCTGACTTTC. Amino acid sequence: CASSPVLRTGSGANVLTF.

The chain links TRBV5-1 to TRBJ2-1; TRBD2 matches 11 bases. Germline CDR1 is SGHRS and CDR2 is YFSETQ. The V and J ends lost 0 bases and 6 bases, in that order; junction bases with no gene match: 8. The CDR3 contains 17 residues. The CDR3 spells CASSLDVLAGEGNEQFF. DNA for the CDR3: TGCGCCAGCAGCTTGGACGTACTAGCGGGGGAGGGCAATGAGCAGTTCTTC.

The chain joins TRBV28 to TRBJ1-1; D ambiguous. Trimming pared 2 bases from V and 0 bases from J, leaving 7 bases between. The CDR3 has 14 amino acids. Germline V gene sequence: CDR1 MDHEN, CDR2 SYDVKM. DNA of the CDR3: TGTGCCAGCAGTTTAACTGTACTGAACACTGAAGCTTTCTTT. This encodes CASSLTVLNTEAFF.

V is TRBV4-3 and J is TRBJ1-5; perhaps TRBD1 as D (6 bases). The ends were cut back, 6 bases at V and 5 bases at J, with 14 bases in the middle. Germline CDR1 and CDR2: LGHNA and YSLEER. The CDR3 runs to 14 residues. CDR3 nucleotide sequence: TGCGCCAGCAGTCGGGGGCGGGAATATCAGCCCCAGCATTTT. As protein: CASSRGREYQPQHF.

The chain has TRBV2 and TRBJ2-7; D ambiguous. The CDR3 totals 12 residues. Trimming took off 0 bases at V and 2 bases at J, with 2 bases between the two ends. Germline assignment: CDR1 SNHLY and CDR2 FYNNEI. This CDR3 reads CASSEAAYEQYF. The CDR3 DNA follows: TGTGCCAGCAGTGAAGCCGCCTACGAGCAGTACTTC.

The chain joins TRBV4-2 to TRBJ2-7; D remains unclear. The CDR3 contains 13 residues. V lost 0 bases and J lost 3, with 6 bases in between. CDR1 LGHNA and CDR2 YNFKEQ come from the germline V gene. The CDR3 loop reads CASSQDRDYEQYF. The CDR3 coding sequence is TGTGCCAGCAGCCAAGATAGGGACTACGAGCAGTACTTC.

This chain links TRBV7-2 with TRBJ1-2; TRBD1 is a possible D gene (5 bases). Germline CDR1 and CDR2: SGHTA and FQGNSA. This CDR3 contains 14 residues. V lost 1 base, J lost 10 bases, and 16 bases lay in between. The CDR3 here is CASSLGGSTFFYTF. The CDR3 nucleotides read TGTGCCAGCAGCTTAGGGGGGTCAACGTTTTTCTACACCTTC.

This sequence joins TRBV5-8 and TRBJ1-5, with D perhaps TRBD1 (5 bases). Germline V gene lookup returns CDR1 SGHTS and CDR2 YDEGEE. The CDR3 is made up of 14 amino acids. The germline V and J ends were trimmed by 4 bases and 3 bases, with 11 bases remaining between them. The CDR3 DNA reads as TGTGCCAGCAGCCAACGGGGGAACAATCAGCCCCAGCATTTT. Protein product: CASSQRGNNQPQHF.

V gene TRBV11-3 combines with J gene TRBJ2-1; no clear D gene. The CDR3 is made up of 14 amino acids. In germline, CDR1 is SGHNT, CDR2 YENEEA. Trimming took off 6 bases at V and 2 bases at J, with 11 bases between the two ends. The CDR3 here is CASSLNSPYNEQFF. The CDR3 DNA reads as TGTGCCAGCAGTCTGAACTCCCCCTACAATGAGCAGTTCTTC. The full variable domain, in which reference TRBV11-3 and TRBJ2-1 provide the parts outside the CDR3, is EAGVVQSPRYKIIEKKQPVAFWCNPISGHNTLYWYLQNLGQGPELLIRYENEEAVDDSQLPKDRFSAERLKGVDSTLKIQPAELGDSAVYLCASSLNSPYNEQFFGPGTRLTVL.

This chain joins TRBV20-1 and TRBJ2-7; perhaps TRBD2 as D (5 bases). The CDR3 consists of 14 residues. The germline V gene has CDR1 DFQATT and CDR2 SNEGSKA (reference sequence). The V and J ends lost 3 bases and 3 bases respectively, with 15 bases between them. In DNA form, the CDR3 reads TGCAGTGCTAGTCTAACCGGGAACAACTACGAGCAGTACTTC. Translation gives CSASLTGNNYEQYF.

J is TRBJ1-1 and V is TRBV19; D is ambiguous. This CDR3 contains 13 residues. Trimming took 1 base from V and 2 from J, leaving 5 bases between them. Germline lookup yields CDR1 LNHDA and CDR2 SQIVND (reference sequence). CDR3 nucleotides: TGTGCCAGTAGTATAGGGGTAAACACTGAAGCTTTCTTT. It encodes CASSIGVNTEAFF.

The chain carries TRBV7-9 and TRBJ2-3; D tentatively fits TRBD1 or TRBD2 (5 bases each). V shed 5 bases and J shed 2 bases, with 20 bases lying between them. Looked up from germline, CDR1 is SEHNR and CDR2 is FQNEAQ (reference sequence). This CDR3 region has 17 residues. CDR3 DNA sequence: TGTGCCAGCAGCGCGAATCTGGGACGGAGAAACACAGATACGCAGTATTTT. Translated: CASSANLGRRNTDTQYF.

Concerning this clone: The junction departs from germline at one end; a sequencing error may be responsible. V is TRBV28 and J is TRBJ1-2; a possible D gene is TRBD1 (6 bases). The CDR3 consists of 16 residues. Germline V gene data show CDR1 as MDHEN and CDR2 as SYDVKM. The CDR3 protein is CASRLSTGLLGDGYTF. CDR3 DNA: TGTGCCAGCAGGTTATCGACAGGCCTCCTTGGAGATGGCTACACCTTC.

This rearrangement joins TRBV5-1 to TRBJ1-1; unclear D gene. CDR3 length: 14 amino acids. The V end was cut by 2 bases, the J end by 2 bases, with 10 bases between. Per the germline V gene, CDR1 is SGHRS and CDR2 is YFSETQ. CDR3 nucleotide sequence: TGCGCCAGCAGCTTCCTTACAGATAACACTGAAGCTTTCTTT. This gives the protein CASSFLTDNTEAFF.

V usage is TRBV9 and J usage is TRBJ2-2; a possible D gene is TRBD1 (6 bases). V lost 5 bases, J lost 0 bases, and 11 bases lay in between. The CDR3 covers 15 residues. CDR1 is SGDLS, CDR2 YYNGEE, per germline. The CDR3 region is CASRQTGANTGELFF. The CDR3 DNA reads as TGTGCCAGCAGACAGACAGGCGCGAACACCGGGGAGCTGTTTTTT.

This chain links TRBV3-1 (or the pseudogene TRBV3-2) with TRBJ2-5; D is possibly TRBD1 or TRBD2 (5 bases each). V was pared by 1 base and J by 5 bases, with 11 bases between. Germline assignment: CDR1 LGHDT and CDR2 YNNKEL (reference sequence). The CDR3 is 14 amino acids. CDR3 sequence reads: CASSQAGHVETQYF. The CDR3 DNA reads as TGTGCCAGCAGCCAAGCGGGGCATGTTGAGACCCAGTACTTC.

The DNA for the CDR3 is TGTGCCAGCAGCCCACGACTAGCGGGTACCGGGGAGCTGTTTTTT. Amino acids: CASSPRLAGTGELFF. The chain combines TRBV7-3 with TRBJ2-2, with 10 positions matching TRBD2. V was pared by 5 bases and J by 5 bases, with 5 bases of the junction left unmatched. CDR3 length: 15 residues. Germline values: CDR1 SGHTA, CDR2 FQGTGA.

The V and J genes are TRBV7-3 and TRBJ1-1; D is uncertain. V was shortened by 4 bases and J by 10 bases, with 13 bases between the two germline ends. This CDR3 is built from 12 residues. CDR1 is SGHTA and CDR2 is FQGTGA in the germline V gene. The CDR3 DNA sequence: TGTGCCAGCAGCTCCATCGGTGGGGTAGCTTTCTTT. Translating gives CASSSIGGVAFF. The whole variable domain, filled in from reference TRBV7-3 and TRBJ1-1, reads GAGVSQTPSNKVTEKGKYVELRCDPISGHTALYWYRQSLGQGPEFLIYFQGTGAADDSGLPNDRFFAVRPEGSVSTLKIQRTERGDSAVYLCASSSIGGVAFFGQGTRLTVV.

The V gene is TRBV11-2, the J gene TRBJ2-1, with 12 bases matching TRBD2. CDR3 length equals 15 residues. Trimming at V came to 10 bases and at J to 9 bases, leaving 13 bases not matched to a gene. Germline V CDR1 and CDR2: SGHAT, FQNNGV. The CDR3 loop reads CATRVDLAGGGEQFF. In nucleotides, the CDR3 is TGTGCCACCAGAGTAGACCTAGCGGGAGGGGGTGAGCAGTTCTTC.

V usage is TRBV25-1 and J usage is TRBJ2-1, with 13 bases that match TRBD2. This CDR3 comprises 16 residues. V dropped 4 bases and J dropped 6; count of bases not matched to a gene: 6. The germline V gene encodes CDR1 MGHDK and CDR2 SYGVNS. The CDR3 spells CASSGWTSGSFNEQFF. In DNA, the CDR3 is TGTGCCAGCAGTGGCTGGACTAGCGGGAGTTTCAATGAGCAGTTCTTC. Full variable domain (remainder filled in from reference TRBV25-1 and TRBJ2-1): EADIYQTPRYLVIGTGKKITLECSQTMGHDKMYWYQQDPGMELHLIHYSYGVNSTEKGDLSSESTVSRIRTEHFPLTLESARPSHTSQYLCASSGWTSGSFNEQFFGPGTRLTVL.

This clone appeared a single time. The chain has TRBV27 and TRBJ1-1, with D hard to call. V was cut by 2 bases and J by 1 base, with 5 bases left in between. The CDR3 consists of 13 residues. The V gene's germline CDR1 is MNHEY and CDR2 SMNVEV (reference sequence). CDR3 protein: CASSLNPNTEAFF. As DNA, the CDR3 is TGTGCCAGCAGTTTAAATCCGAACACTGAAGCTTTCTTT.

This clone has only one observation. The chain uses TRBV28 and TRBJ2-1, with D tentatively TRBD1 (5 bases). CDR3 length equals 16 residues. Trimming left V 3 bases short and J 3 bases short, with 15 bases between. The germline gives CDR1 MDHEN, CDR2 SYDVKM. CDR3 nucleotide sequence: TGTGCCAGCAGTTTTAGGGGAATCTCGCGCTACAATGAGCAGTTCTTC. Protein product: CASSFRGISRYNEQFF.

CDR3 sequence reads: CASSSGGTEFSGNTIYF. The CDR3 nucleotides read TGCGCCAGCAGCTCGGGAGGGACCGAGTTCTCTGGAAACACCATATATTTT. The V and J genes are TRBV5-1 and TRBJ1-3, with D maybe TRBD1 (5 bases). CDR3 size: 17 residues. Germline CDR1 is SGHRS and CDR2 is YFSETQ. The V end lost 3 bases, the J end lost 0 bases, and 16 bases lay between the germline ends.

The chain uses TRBV5-4 and TRBJ2-7, with D maybe TRBD1 (6 bases). The CDR3 loop spans 17 amino acids. Germline loops: CDR1 SGHNT, CDR2 YYREEE (reference sequence). Trimming pared 0 bases from V and 1 base from J, leaving 17 bases between. CDR3 loop: CASSLAVWQGISYEQYF. The CDR3 DNA sequence: TGTGCCAGCAGCTTGGCGGTTTGGCAGGGGATATCCTACGAGCAGTACTTC.

The CDR3 region has the DNA TGTGCCAGCTCACCGGACAGGGAGGATCAGCCCCAGCATTTT. It specifies CASSPDREDQPQHF. The chain employs TRBV18 and TRBJ1-5, with 8 bases matching TRBD1. Germline trimming cut 3 bases from V and 5 bases from J; bases unmatched to any gene: 3. CDR3 size: 14 residues. Germline V gene sequence: CDR1 KGHSH, CDR2 LQKENI. Full variable domain (missing parts from reference TRBV18 and TRBJ1-5): NAGVMQNPRHLVRRRGQEARLRCSPMKGHSHVYWYRQLPEEGLKFMVYLQKENIIDESGMPKERFSAEFPKEGPSILRIQQVVRGDSAAYFCASSPDREDQPQHFGDGTRLSIL.